This T cell receptor beta chain derives from a study of molecular identifiers for immune sequencing clone quantification. TCRdb ran MiXCR on the PCR reads and lists one entry per CDR3 protein. The profile covers a few hundred thousand distinct CDR3 sequences, with 20% to 25% appearing a single time and 0.84% taken by the ten largest. Sorted naive CD8 T cells, roughly 19,000 to 1,100,000, were sequenced from 10%, 30% or 50% RNA. General observations from the study: In cases of identical TCR molecules sharing a barcode, highly expanded clone sizes could be underestimated.

This clonotype was picked up a small number of times. The target antigen is unknown. Sequencing was done on a sample of naive CD8+ T cells from blood, with Jurkat cell RNA spiked in. Subset given: FACS-sorted CD8+CD4-CCR7+CD45RA+ naive T cells. The sequence derives from a human donor in good health. Some libraries in this study had Jurkat cell RNA spiked in.

The CDR3 reads CSASDGYEQYF. For the CDR3, the DNA is TGCAGTGCTAGTGATGGATACGAGCAGTACTTC. This sequence joins TRBV20-1 and TRBJ2-7; D not certain. The germline V gene encodes CDR1 DFQATT and CDR2 SNEGSKA (reference sequence). The V end lost 3 bases, the J end lost 4 bases, and 7 bases lay between the germline ends. The CDR3 totals 11 residues.